This TCR beta chain was sequenced for a study of T cell responses to AZD1222 COVID-19 vaccine. Study-wide results and limits: Reportedly, nearly half the spike-specific TCRs target unmutated variant regions. Baseline antibody screening turned up just six seropositive AZD1222 recipients. No repertoire was sampled before or during the peak T cell response, only after it.

This clone was seen at least ten times. Its antigen is still unknown. Assay: immunoSEQ multiplex PCR; the TCRdb copy retains only in-frame clones and omits some. The data show around 58,000 clones, 80% to 90% seen once. V gave up 0 bases and J gave up 6 bases, with 8 bases separating them. Germline V lookup: CDR1 MRHNA, CDR2 SNTAGT. This CDR3 is 14 amino acids long. Sequenced here: peripheral blood, sampled on day 0 of AZD1222 vaccination. This clonotype originated in an adult in good health. The gene calls are TRBV6-4 and TRBJ2-2; D may be TRBD2 (5 bases). CDR3 amino acids: CASSDSSEAGELFF. The DNA for the CDR3 is TGTGCCAGCAGTGACTCTAGCGAGGCCGGGGAGCTGTTTTTT.